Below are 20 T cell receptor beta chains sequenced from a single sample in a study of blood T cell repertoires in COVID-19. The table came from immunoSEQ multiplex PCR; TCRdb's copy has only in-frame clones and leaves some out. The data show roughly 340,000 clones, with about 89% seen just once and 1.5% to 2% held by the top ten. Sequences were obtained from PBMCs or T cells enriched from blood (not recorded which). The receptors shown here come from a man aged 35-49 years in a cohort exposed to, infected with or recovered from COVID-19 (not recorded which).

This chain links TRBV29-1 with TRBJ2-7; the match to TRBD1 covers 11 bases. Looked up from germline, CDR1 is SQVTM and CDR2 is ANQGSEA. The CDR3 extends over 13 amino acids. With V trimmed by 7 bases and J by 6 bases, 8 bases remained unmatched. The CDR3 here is CSARTGGLFEQYF. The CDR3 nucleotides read TGCAGCGCGAGGACAGGGGGCCTTTTCGAGCAGTACTTC.

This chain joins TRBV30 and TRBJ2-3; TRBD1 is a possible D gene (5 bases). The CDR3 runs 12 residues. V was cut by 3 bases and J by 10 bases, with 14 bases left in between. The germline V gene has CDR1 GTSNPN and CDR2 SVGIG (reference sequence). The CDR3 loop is CAWSKLGLAQYF. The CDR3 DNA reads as TGTGCCTGGAGCAAACTGGGGCTGGCGCAGTATTTT.

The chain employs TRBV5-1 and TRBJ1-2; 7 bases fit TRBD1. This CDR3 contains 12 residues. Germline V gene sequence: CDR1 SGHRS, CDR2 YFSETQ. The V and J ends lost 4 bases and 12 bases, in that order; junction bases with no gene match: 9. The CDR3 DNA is TGCGCCAGCAGCATCGGGACAGCCGTAAACACCTTC. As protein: CASSIGTAVNTF.

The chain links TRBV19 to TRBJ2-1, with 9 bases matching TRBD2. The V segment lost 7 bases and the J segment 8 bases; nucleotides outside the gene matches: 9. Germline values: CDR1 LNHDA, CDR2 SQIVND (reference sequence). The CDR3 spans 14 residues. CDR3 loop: CASTGREGLDEQFF. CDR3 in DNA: TGTGCCAGTACTGGGCGGGAGGGCTTGGATGAGCAGTTCTTC. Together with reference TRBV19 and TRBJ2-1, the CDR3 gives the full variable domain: DGGITQSPKYLFRKEGQNVTLSCEQNLNHDAMYWYRQDPGQGLRLIYYSQIVNDFQKGDIAEGYSVSREKKESFPLTVTSAQKNPTAFYLCASTGREGLDEQFFGPGTRLTVL.

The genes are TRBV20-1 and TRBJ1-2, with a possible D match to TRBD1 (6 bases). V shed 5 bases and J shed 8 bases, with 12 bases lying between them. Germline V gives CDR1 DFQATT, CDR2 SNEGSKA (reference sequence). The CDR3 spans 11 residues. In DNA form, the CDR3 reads TGCAGTGCTGGGGGCTTAGGAGGCTACACCTTC. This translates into CSAGGLGGYTF.

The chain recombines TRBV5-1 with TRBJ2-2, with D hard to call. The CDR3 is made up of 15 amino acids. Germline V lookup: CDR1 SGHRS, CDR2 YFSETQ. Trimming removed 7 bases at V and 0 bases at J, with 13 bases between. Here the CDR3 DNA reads TGCGCCAGCGCGCCGACTTTCGCGAACACCGGGGAGCTGTTTTTT. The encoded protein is CASAPTFANTGELFF.

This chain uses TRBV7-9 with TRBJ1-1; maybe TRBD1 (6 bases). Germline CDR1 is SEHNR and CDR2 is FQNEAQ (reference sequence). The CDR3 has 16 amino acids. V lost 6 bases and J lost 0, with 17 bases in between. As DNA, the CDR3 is TGTGCCAGCAGGGCCAGGGGCCCAGATATGAACACTGAAGCTTTCTTT. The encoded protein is CASRARGPDMNTEAFF.

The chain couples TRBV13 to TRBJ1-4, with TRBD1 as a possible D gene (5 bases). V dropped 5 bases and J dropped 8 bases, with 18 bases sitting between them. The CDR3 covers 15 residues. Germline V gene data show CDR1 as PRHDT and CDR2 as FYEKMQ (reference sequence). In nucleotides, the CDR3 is TGTGCCAGCAGCCTACGACAGACAAGTGGAGAAAAACTGTTTTTT. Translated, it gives CASSLRQTSGEKLFF. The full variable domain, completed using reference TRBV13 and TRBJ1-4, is AAGVIQSPRHLIKEKRETATLKCYPIPRHDTVYWYQQGPGQDPQFLISFYEKMQSDKGSIPDRFSAQQFSDYHSELNMSSLELGDSALYFCASSLRQTSGEKLFFGSGTQLSVL.

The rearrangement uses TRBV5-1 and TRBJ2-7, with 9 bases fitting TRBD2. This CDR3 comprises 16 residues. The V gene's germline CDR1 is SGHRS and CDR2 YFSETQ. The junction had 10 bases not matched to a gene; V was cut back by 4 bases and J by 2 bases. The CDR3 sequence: CASSQGLAGAAYEQYF. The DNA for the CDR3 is TGCGCCAGCAGCCAGGGATTAGCGGGAGCAGCCTACGAGCAGTACTTC.

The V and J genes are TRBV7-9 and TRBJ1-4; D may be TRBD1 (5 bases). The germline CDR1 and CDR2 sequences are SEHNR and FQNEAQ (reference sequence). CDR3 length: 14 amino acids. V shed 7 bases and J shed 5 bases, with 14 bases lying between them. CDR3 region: CASTKGQENEKLFF. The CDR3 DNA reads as TGTGCCAGCACCAAGGGGCAGGAGAATGAAAAACTGTTTTTT. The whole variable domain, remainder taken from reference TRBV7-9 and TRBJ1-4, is DTGVSQNPRHKITKRGQNVTFRCDPISEHNRLYWYRQTLGQGPEFLTYFQNEAQLEKSRLLSDRFSAERPKGSFSTLEIQRTEQGDSAMYLCASTKGQENEKLFFGSGTQLSVL.

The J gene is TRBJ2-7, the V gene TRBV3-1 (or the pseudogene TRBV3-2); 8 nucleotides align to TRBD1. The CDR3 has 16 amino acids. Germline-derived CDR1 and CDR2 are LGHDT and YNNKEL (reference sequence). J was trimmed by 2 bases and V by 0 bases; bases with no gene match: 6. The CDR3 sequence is CASSQDRGTGTYEQYF. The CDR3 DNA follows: TGTGCCAGCAGCCAAGATCGGGGGACAGGCACCTACGAGCAGTACTTC.

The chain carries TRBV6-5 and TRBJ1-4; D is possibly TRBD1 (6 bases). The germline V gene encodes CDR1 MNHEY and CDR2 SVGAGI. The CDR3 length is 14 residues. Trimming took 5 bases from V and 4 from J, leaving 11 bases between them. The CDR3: CASSNRESNEKLFF. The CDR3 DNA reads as TGTGCCAGCAGTAACAGGGAAAGTAATGAAAAACTGTTTTTT.

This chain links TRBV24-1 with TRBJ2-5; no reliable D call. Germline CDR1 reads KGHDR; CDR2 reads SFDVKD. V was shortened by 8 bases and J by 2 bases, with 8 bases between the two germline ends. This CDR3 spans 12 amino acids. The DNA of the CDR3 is TGTGCCACCATGACAACTCAAGAGACCCAGTACTTC. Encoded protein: CATMTTQETQYF.

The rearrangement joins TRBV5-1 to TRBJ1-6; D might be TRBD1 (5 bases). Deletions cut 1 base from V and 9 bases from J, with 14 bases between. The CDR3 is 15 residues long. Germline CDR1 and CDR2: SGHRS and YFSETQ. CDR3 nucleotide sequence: TGCGCCAGCAGCTTGATCGGGCAGGGTTCTTCACCCCTCCACTTT. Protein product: CASSLIGQGSSPLHF.

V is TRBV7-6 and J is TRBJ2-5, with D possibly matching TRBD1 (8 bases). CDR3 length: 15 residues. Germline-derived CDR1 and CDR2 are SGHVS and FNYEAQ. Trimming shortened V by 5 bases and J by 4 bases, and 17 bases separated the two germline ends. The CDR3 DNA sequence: TGTGCCAGCAGCCGGGGGGCAGGGGGCTTAGAGACCCAGTACTTC. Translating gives CASSRGAGGLETQYF.

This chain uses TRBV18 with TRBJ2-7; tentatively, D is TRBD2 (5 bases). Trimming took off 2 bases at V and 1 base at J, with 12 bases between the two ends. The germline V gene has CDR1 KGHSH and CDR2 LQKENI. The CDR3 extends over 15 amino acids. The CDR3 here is CASSPERTTSYEQYF. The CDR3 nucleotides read TGTGCCAGCTCACCAGAGCGGACCACTTCCTACGAGCAGTACTTC.

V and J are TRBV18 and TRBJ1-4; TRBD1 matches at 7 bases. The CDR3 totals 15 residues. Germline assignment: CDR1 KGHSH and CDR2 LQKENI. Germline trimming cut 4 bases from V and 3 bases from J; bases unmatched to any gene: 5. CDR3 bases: TGTGCCAGCTCACTGCCGGGACAGCCTAATGAAAAACTGTTTTTT. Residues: CASSLPGQPNEKLFF. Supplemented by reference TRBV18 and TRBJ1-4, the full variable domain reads NAGVMQNPRHLVRRRGQEARLRCSPMKGHSHVYWYRQLPEEGLKFMVYLQKENIIDESGMPKERFSAEFPKEGPSILRIQQVVRGDSAAYFCASSLPGQPNEKLFFGSGTQLSVL.

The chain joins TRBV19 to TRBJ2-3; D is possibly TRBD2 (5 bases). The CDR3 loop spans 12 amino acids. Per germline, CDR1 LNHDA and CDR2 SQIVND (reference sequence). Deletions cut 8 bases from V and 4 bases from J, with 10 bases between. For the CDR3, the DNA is TGTGCCAGTGGTAAGAGGGCAGATACGCAGTATTTT. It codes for CASGKRADTQYF.

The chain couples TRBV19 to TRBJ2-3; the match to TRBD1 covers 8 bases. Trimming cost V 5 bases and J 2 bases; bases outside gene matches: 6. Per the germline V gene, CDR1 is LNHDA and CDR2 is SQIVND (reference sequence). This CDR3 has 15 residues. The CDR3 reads CASSSGQGVTDTQYF. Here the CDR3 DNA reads TGTGCCAGTAGTTCCGGACAGGGTGTCACAGATACGCAGTATTTT.

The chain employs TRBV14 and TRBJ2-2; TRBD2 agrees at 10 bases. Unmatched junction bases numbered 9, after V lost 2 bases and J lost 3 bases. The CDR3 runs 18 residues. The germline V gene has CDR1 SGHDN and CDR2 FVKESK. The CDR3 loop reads CASSQPGTSDPHTGELFF. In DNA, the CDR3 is TGTGCCAGCAGCCAACCCGGGACTAGCGACCCACACACCGGGGAGCTGTTTTTT.